This T cell receptor (beta chain) originates from a study of blood T cell repertoires in COVID-19. Background on the study: PBMCs, B-cell-depleted T cells, or T cells were the source of the cDNA or gDNA that made up the material.

The protocol was immunoSEQ multiplex PCR, while the TCRdb copy is restricted to in-frame clones and leaves out a portion. The profile covers some 380,000 clones, with 81% appearing a single time and 0.85% to 1.2% taken by the ten largest. CDR1 and CDR2 (germline): SEHNR, FQNEAQ (reference sequence). V was cut by 5 bases and J by 3 bases, with 14 bases left in between. The CDR3 length is 14 residues. The sequenced sample consisted of peripheral blood. This receptor was taken from a human donor with acute or convalescent COVID-19. The donor label of this sample is uncertain. The chain joins TRBV7-9 to TRBJ2-7; no clear D. The CDR3 coding sequence is TGTGCCAGCAGCCCCCTAACCGGCGGCTACGAGCAGTACTTC. Translation gives CASSPLTGGYEQYF. Complete variable domain (other parts from reference TRBV7-9 and TRBJ2-7): DTGVSQNPRHKITKRGQNVTFRCDPISEHNRLYWYRQTLGQGPEFLTYFQNEAQLEKSRLLSDRFSAERPKGSFSTLEIQRTEQGDSAMYLCASSPLTGGYEQYFGPGTRLTVT.